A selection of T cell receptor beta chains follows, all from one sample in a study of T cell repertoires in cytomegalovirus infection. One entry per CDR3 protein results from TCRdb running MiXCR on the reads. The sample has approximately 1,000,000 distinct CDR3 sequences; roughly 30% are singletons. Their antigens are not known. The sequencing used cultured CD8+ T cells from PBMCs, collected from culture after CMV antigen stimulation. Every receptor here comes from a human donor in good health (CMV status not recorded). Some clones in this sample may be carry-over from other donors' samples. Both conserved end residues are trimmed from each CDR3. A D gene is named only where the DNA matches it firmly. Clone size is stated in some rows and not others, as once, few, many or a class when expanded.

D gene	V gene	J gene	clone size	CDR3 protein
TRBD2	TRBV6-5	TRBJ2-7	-	ASSYSGGIGYEQY
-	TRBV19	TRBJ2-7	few	ASSMGEGEQY
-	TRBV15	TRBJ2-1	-	ATSRGLDTPWENEQF
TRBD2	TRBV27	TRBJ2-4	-	ASSWGLGENIQY
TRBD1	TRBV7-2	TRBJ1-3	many	ASSTRDSSGNTIY
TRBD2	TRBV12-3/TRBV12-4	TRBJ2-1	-	ASRPPGLAGGQF
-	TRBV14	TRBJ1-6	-	ASSQDRNSYNSPLH
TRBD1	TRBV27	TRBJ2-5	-	ASSRGQGRETQY
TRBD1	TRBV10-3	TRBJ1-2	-	AIKGQGNYGYT
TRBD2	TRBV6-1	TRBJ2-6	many	ASSAGLAGGSGANVLT
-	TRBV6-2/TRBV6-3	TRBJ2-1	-	ASRPDNYNEQF
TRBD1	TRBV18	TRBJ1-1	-	ASSPLLTGGMNTEAF
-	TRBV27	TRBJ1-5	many	ASSPVGSNQPQH
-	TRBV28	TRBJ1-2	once	ASSAGTSFYT
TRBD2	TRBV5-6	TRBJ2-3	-	ASSRGGGSTDTQY
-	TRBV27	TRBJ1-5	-	ASSLSRRAAQPQH
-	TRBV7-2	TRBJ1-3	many	AIPDLSGNTIY
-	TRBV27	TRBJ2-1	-	ASSPLANLWDEQF
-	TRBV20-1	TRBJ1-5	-	SARVLMTGEVGNQPQH
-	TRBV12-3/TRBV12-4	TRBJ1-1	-	ASSFTGRPEAF
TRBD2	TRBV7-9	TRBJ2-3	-	ASSSTRTSGGLDTQY
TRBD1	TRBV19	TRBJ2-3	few	ASSPSDRPRRTDTQY
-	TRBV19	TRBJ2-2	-	ASSPWTENTGELF
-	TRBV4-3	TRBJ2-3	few	ASSQGPGIDTQY
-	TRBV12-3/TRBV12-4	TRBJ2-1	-	ASSLGSGVQF
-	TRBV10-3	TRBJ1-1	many	AIRWTDDTEAF
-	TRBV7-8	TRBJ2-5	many	ASSLVRRTVTETQY
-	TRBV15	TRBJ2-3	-	ATSNREGDTQY
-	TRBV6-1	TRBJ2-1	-	ASSEPGGHNEQF
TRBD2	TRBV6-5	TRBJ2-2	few	ASSFLGGADTGELF
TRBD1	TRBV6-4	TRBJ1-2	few	ASSPSWGTGSYGYT
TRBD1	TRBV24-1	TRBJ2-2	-	ATSDTGQGGTGELF
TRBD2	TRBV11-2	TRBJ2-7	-	ASSPHRSGGFPSSYEHY
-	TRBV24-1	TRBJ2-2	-	ATSDYLRGSNTGELF
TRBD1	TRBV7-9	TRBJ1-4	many	ASSEQGAQNEKLF
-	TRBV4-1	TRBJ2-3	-	ASSQEDSAGPPDTQY
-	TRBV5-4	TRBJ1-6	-	ASSLDRAPNSPLH
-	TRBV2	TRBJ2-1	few	ASQRRWLNEQF
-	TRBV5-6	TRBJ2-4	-	ASSLGVKNIQY
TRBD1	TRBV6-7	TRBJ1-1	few	ASGRGQKGMNTEAF
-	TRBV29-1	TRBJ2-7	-	SVEDELYEQY
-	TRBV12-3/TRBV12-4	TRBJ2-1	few	ASSFKYEQF
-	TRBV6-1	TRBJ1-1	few	ASRTLNTEAF
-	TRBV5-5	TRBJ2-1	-	ASSLARAGYNEQF
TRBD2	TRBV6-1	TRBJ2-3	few	ASSEARAGGFTDTQY
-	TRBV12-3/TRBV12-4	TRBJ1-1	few	ASSLGGVGAF
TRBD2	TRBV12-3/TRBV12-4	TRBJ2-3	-	ASSFLLAGSHGGTNTQY
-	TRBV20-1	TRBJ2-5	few	SARVWDWQETQY
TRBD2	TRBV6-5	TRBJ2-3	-	ASSYGAGVSTDTQY
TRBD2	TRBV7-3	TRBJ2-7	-	ASSSGTSGEWYEQY